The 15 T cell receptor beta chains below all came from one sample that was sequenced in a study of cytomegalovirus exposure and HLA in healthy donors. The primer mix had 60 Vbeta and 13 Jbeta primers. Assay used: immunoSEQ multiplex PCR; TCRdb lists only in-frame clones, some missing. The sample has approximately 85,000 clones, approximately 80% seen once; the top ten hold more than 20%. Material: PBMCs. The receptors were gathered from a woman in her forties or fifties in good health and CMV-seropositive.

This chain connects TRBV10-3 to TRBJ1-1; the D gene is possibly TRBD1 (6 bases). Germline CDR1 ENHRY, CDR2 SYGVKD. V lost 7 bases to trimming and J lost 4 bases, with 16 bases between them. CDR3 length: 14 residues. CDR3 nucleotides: TGTGCCATCAAGCACCAGACACAGGGCACTGAAGCTTTCTTT. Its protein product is CAIKHQTQGTEAFF.

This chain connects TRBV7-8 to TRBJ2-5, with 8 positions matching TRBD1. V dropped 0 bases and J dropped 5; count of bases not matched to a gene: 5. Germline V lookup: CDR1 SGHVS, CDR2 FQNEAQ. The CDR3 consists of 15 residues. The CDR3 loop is CASSLARTGYETQYF. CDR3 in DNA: TGTGCCAGCAGCTTAGCCCGGACAGGGTACGAGACCCAGTACTTC.

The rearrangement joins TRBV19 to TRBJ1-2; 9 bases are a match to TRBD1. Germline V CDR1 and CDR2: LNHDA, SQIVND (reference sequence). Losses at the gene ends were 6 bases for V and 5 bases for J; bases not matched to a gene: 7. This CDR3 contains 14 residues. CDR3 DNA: TGTGCCAGTAGACCCCAAGGGACAGGGTATGGCTACACCTTC. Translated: CASRPQGTGYGYTF.

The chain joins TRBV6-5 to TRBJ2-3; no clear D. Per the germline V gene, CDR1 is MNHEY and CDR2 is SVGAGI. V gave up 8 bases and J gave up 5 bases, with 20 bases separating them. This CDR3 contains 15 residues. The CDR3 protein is CASFKVGFGEDTQYF. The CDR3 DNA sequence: TGTGCCAGCTTTAAAGTGGGTTTTGGAGAAGATACGCAGTATTTT.

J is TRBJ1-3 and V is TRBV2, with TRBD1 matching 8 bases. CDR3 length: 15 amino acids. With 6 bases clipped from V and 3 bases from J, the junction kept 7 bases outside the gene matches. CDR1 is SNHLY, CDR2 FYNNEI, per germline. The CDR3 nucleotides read TGTGCCAGCAGAAAGGACAGGGATCGTGGAAACACCATATATTTT. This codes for CASRKDRDRGNTIYF.

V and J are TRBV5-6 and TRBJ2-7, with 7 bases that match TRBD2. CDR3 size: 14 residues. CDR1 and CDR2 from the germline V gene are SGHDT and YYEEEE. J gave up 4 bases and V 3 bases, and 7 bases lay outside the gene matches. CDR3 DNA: TGTGCCAGCAGCTCCCTGGGGACTAAATACGAGCAGTACGTC. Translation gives CASSSLGTKYEQYV.

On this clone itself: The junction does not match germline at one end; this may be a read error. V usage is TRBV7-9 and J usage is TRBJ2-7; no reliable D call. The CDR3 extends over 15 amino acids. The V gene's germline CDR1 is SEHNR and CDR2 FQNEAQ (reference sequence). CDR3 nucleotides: TGTGCCAGCAGCTTAAATTTGGCCATCTCCTCCGAGCAGTACTTC. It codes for CASSLNLAISSEQYF.

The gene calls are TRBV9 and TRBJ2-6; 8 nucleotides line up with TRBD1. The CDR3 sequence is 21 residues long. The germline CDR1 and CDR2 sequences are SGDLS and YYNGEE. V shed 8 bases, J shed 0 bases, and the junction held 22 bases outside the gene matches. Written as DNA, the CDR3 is TGTGCCAGTAGTTGGGCGCTCGAGGGGACAGGACAGAACTCTGGGGCCAACGTCCTGACTTTC. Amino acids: CASSWALEGTGQNSGANVLTF.

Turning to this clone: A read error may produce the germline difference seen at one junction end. The chain's CDR3 is CSSSSYLNEQFF. For the CDR3, the DNA is TGTTCCAGCAGCTCGTATTTAAATGAGCAGTTCTTC. The V gene is TRBV7-9, the J gene TRBJ2-1; D is uncertain. In germline, CDR1 is SEHNR, CDR2 FQNEAQ (reference sequence). The CDR3 sequence is 12 residues long.

CDR3 in amino acids: CASSRVLGVPEAFF. Written as DNA, the CDR3 is TGCGCCAGCAGCCGGGTTTTGGGAGTCCCTGAAGCTTTCTTT. V and J are TRBV4-1 and TRBJ1-1; D unresolved. This CDR3 contains 14 residues. CDR1 MGHRA and CDR2 YSYEKL come from the germline V gene. Trimming shortened V by 4 bases and J by 6 bases, and 15 bases separated the two germline ends.

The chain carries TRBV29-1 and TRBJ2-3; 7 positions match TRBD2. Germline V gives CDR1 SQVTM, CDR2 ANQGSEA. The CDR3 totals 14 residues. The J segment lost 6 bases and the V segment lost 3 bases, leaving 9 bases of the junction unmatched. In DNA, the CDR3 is TGCAGCGTTGAGAGACGACTAGCCAGGGATACGCAGTATTTT. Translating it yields CSVERRLARDTQYF.

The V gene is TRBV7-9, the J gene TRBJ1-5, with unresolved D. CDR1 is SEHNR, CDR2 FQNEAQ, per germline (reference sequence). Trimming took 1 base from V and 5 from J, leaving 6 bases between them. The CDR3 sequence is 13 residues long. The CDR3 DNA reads TGTGCCAGCAGCTTAGTCGAGCATCAGCCCCAGCATTTT. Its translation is CASSLVEHQPQHF.

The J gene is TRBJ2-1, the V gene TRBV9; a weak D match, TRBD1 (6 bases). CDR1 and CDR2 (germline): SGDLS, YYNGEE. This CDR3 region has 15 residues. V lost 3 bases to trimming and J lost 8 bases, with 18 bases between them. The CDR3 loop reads CASSDREWNSDEQFF. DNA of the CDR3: TGTGCCAGCAGCGACAGGGAATGGAACTCCGATGAGCAGTTCTTC. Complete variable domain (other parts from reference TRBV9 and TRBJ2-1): DSGVTQTPKHLITATGQRVTLRCSPRSGDLSVYWYQQSLDQGLQFLIQYYNGEERAKGNILERFSAQQFPDLHSELNLSSLELGDSALYFCASSDREWNSDEQFFGPGTRLTVL.

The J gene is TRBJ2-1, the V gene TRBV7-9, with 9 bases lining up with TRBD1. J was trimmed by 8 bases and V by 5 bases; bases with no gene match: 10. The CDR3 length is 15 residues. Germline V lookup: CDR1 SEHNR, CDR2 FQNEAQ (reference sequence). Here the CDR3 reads CASSAGTGRLDEQFF. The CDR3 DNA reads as TGTGCCAGCAGCGCCGGGACAGGGCGATTAGATGAGCAGTTCTTC.

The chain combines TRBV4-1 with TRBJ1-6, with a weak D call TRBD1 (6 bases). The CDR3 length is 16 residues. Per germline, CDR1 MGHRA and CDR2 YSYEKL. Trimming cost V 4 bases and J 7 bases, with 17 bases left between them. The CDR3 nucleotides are TGCGCCAGCAGCCGTGGGGAGGGGGGAAAGAATTCACCCCTCCACTTT. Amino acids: CASSRGEGGKNSPLHF.